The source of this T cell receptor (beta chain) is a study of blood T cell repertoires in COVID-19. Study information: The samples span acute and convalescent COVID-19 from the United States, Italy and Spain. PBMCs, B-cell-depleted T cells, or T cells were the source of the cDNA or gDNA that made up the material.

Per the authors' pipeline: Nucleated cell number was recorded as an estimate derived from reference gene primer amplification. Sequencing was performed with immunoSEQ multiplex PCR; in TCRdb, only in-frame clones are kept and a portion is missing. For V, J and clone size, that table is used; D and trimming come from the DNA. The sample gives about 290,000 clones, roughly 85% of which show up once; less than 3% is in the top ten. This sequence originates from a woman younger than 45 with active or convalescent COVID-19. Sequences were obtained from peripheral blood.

CDR3 sequence reads: CSVEGAVTEAFF. In nucleotides, the CDR3 is TGCAGCGTTGAGGGTGCGGTCACTGAAGCTTTCTTT. This sequence joins TRBV29-1 and TRBJ1-1; D not resolved. Germline-derived CDR1 and CDR2 are SQVTM and ANQGSEA. Trimming left V 3 bases short and J 4 bases short, with 9 bases between. The CDR3 spans 12 residues. The whole variable domain, remainder taken from reference TRBV29-1 and TRBJ1-1, is SAVISQKPSRDICQRGTSLTIQCQVDSQVTMMFWYRQQPGQSLTLIATANQGSEATYESGFVIDKFPISRPNLTFSTLTVSNMSPEDSSIYLCSVEGAVTEAFFGQGTRLTVV.